This passage covers 21 T cell receptor beta chains from one sample sequenced in a study of cytomegalovirus exposure and HLA in healthy donors. PCR involved 60 Vbeta and 13 Jbeta primers. Sequencing was performed with immunoSEQ multiplex PCR; in TCRdb, only in-frame clones are kept and a portion is missing. Among 60,000 to 85,000 clones listed, about 70% were seen once. Sequenced sample: PBMCs. The receptors stem from a male donor in good health and CMV-seropositive.

This rearrangement joins TRBV5-6 to TRBJ1-2; possibly TRBD1 for D (5 bases). The CDR3 length is 13 residues. CDR1 is SGHDT, CDR2 YYEEEE, per germline. V dropped 4 bases and J dropped 4 bases, with 11 bases sitting between them. Here the CDR3 reads CASSLRQGYGYTF. CDR3 coding DNA: TGTGCCAGCAGCCTCAGGCAGGGCTATGGCTACACCTTC. The full variable domain, completed using reference TRBV5-6 and TRBJ1-2, is DAGVTQSPTHLIKTRGQQVTLRCSPKSGHDTVSWYQQALGQGPQFIFQYYEEEERQRGNFPDRFSGHQFPNYSSELNVNALLLGDSALYLCASSLRQGYGYTFGSGTRLTVV.

Only a few counts were recorded for this clone. The chain carries TRBV4-3 and TRBJ1-6; no definite D call. The germline V gene encodes CDR1 LGHNA and CDR2 YSLEER. The germline V and J ends were trimmed by 0 bases and 8 bases, with 11 bases remaining between them. The CDR3 is 15 amino acids. The CDR3 DNA sequence: TGCGCCAGCAGCCAAGATCCCGGGGATTATTCACCCCTCCACTTT. Its translation is CASSQDPGDYSPLHF.

The chain is built from TRBV9 and TRBJ2-3; weak D call: TRBD2 (6 bases). CDR3 length: 14 amino acids. Germline V CDR1 and CDR2: SGDLS, YYNGEE. With 4 bases removed from V and 2 bases from J, the gap between germline ends came to 11 bases. In DNA, the CDR3 is TGTGCCAGCAGCCCGGGACTCTCCACAGATACGCAGTATTTT. It yields the protein CASSPGLSTDTQYF.

The V and J genes are TRBV4-1 and TRBJ1-2; the D gene is possibly TRBD1 (5 bases). Germline loops: CDR1 MGHRA, CDR2 YSYEKL. With 1 base removed from V and 2 bases from J, the gap between germline ends came to 11 bases. CDR3 length: 15 residues. The CDR3 loop reads CASSQVGHYNYGYTF. The DNA of the CDR3 is TGCGCCAGCAGCCAAGTAGGACACTACAACTATGGCTACACCTTC.

The chain combines TRBV4-3 with TRBJ2-7, with 8 bases that match TRBD1. V was clipped by 0 bases and J by 4 bases; unmatched bases: 5. CDR1 and CDR2 from the germline V gene are LGHNA and YSLEER. The CDR3 spans 15 residues. The CDR3 DNA reads TGCGCCAGCAGCCAAGATACCAGGGGGCTATACGAGCAGTACTTC. It codes for CASSQDTRGLYEQYF.

The chain uses TRBV2 and TRBJ1-5; TRBD1 might be the D (6 bases). The CDR3 runs 14 residues. Between the trimmed V and J ends, which lost 4 bases and 2 bases, there was a span of 9 bases. In germline, CDR1 is SNHLY, CDR2 FYNNEI. DNA of the CDR3: TGTGCCAGCAGTGTTTACAGGGGCAATCAGCCCCAGCATTTT. Translating gives CASSVYRGNQPQHF.

The V call is TRBV6-1, the J call TRBJ2-5, with a tentative D call TRBD1 (5 bases). The DNA end lines up better with TRBJ2-7; the J call may be wrong. The CDR3 extends over 12 amino acids. Germline CDR1 MNHNS, CDR2 SASEGT. CDR3 residues: CASNRFSYEQYF. In DNA form, the CDR3 reads TGTGCCAGCAACAGGTTCTCCTACGAGCAGTACTTC.

The table lists this clone with a few counts. The gene calls are TRBV6-1 and TRBJ1-2; TRBD1 matches 8 bases. J gave up 4 bases and V 7 bases, and 5 bases lay outside the gene matches. The germline V gene has CDR1 MNHNS and CDR2 SASEGT. The CDR3 has 13 residues. The CDR3 is CASKMDRVYGYTF. The CDR3, as DNA: TGTGCCAGCAAAATGGACAGGGTCTATGGCTACACCTTC.

The chain has TRBV7-9 and TRBJ2-6; 8 bases are a match to TRBD1. The J segment lost 2 bases and the V segment lost 1 base, leaving 10 bases of the junction unmatched. The CDR3 extends over 19 amino acids. Germline V gene sequence: CDR1 SEHNR, CDR2 FQNEAQ (reference sequence). CDR3 residues: CASSLVVGQGLTGANVLTF. The CDR3 DNA sequence: TGTGCCAGCAGCTTAGTGGTCGGACAGGGCCTTACTGGGGCCAACGTCCTGACTTTC.

The chain couples TRBV2 to TRBJ1-3; D gene unclear. V lost 4 bases and J lost 0, with 10 bases in between. The CDR3 loop spans 15 amino acids. Germline assignment: CDR1 SNHLY and CDR2 FYNNEI. The CDR3 spells CASSGGQSSGNTIYF. CDR3 DNA sequence: TGTGCCAGCAGTGGCGGTCAGAGCTCTGGAAACACCATATATTTT.

This rearrangement joins TRBV7-9 to TRBJ2-3, with D possibly matching TRBD2 (5 bases). Trimming took off 3 bases at V and 5 bases at J, with 15 bases between the two ends. The length of the CDR3 is 15 residues. From germline, CDR1 is SEHNR and CDR2 FQNEAQ (reference sequence). The CDR3 region has the DNA TGTGCCAGCAGCTTGGCTAGCTCTACCCAAGATACGCAGTATTTT. Its protein product is CASSLASSTQDTQYF.

This chain connects TRBV6-4 to TRBJ2-1; 9 bases are a match to TRBD2. This CDR3 spans 15 amino acids. V lost 3 bases, J lost 0 bases, and 0 bases stayed unmatched. The germline CDR1 and CDR2 sequences are MRHNA and SNTAGT. The CDR3: CASSEAGGSYNEQFF. The CDR3 coding sequence is TGTGCCAGCAGTGAAGCGGGGGGCTCCTACAATGAGCAGTTCTTC.

The chain has TRBV5-5 and TRBJ1-2; 7 positions agree with TRBD1. Germline loops: CDR1 SGHKS, CDR2 YYEKEE (reference sequence). The CDR3 has 14 residues. With 2 bases clipped from V and 6 bases from J, the junction kept 7 bases outside the gene matches. CDR3 DNA: TGTGCCAGCAGCTTTTCCCTAGGGGGCGATGGCTACACCTTC. This sequence encodes CASSFSLGGDGYTF.

The chain carries TRBV11-3 and TRBJ2-7, with 7 bases fitting TRBD1. The CDR3 has 13 residues. J gave up 0 bases and V 5 bases, and 1 base lay outside the gene matches. CDR1 and CDR2 from the germline V gene are SGHNT and YENEEA. The CDR3 spells CASSAGGSYEQYF. CDR3 sequence (DNA): TGTGCCAGCAGCGCAGGGGGCTCCTACGAGCAGTACTTC.

The chain employs TRBV7-2 and TRBJ2-1; possible D gene TRBD2, 7 bases. Germline V lookup: CDR1 SGHTA, CDR2 FQGNSA. Between the trimmed V and J ends, which lost 2 bases and 8 bases, there was a span of 13 bases. This CDR3 comprises 14 residues. CDR3 in DNA: TGTGCCAGCAGCTTATGGGGGGGGCCGGATGAGCAGTTCTTC. Encoded protein: CASSLWGGPDEQFF.

The genes are TRBV11-2 and TRBJ1-5, with D tentatively TRBD1 (5 bases). V lost 5 bases to trimming and J lost 5 bases, with 10 bases between them. Germline assignment: CDR1 SGHAT and CDR2 FQNNGV. This CDR3 is built from 13 residues. CDR3 region: CASSRREDQPQHF. The DNA for the CDR3 is TGTGCCAGCAGCCGCAGGGAGGATCAGCCCCAGCATTTT.

This clone has a single count. The chain uses TRBV5-1 and TRBJ2-5; 10 bases align to TRBD1. Germline loops: CDR1 SGHRS, CDR2 YFSETQ. With V trimmed by 4 bases and J by 5 bases, 5 bases remained unmatched. CDR3 length: 14 residues. CDR3 coding DNA: TGCGCCAGCAGCGCGACAGGGGGCGGTGAGACCCAGTACTTC. As protein: CASSATGGGETQYF.

This clone was detected only a few times. The chain uses TRBV18 and TRBJ1-1, with D perhaps matching TRBD1 (5 bases). The V end lost 1 base, the J end lost 7 bases, and 10 bases lay between the germline ends. CDR1 and CDR2 (germline): KGHSH, LQKENI. This CDR3 contains 13 residues. The CDR3 is CASSPQGEGEAFF. The CDR3 DNA follows: TGTGCCAGCTCACCACAAGGGGAAGGTGAAGCTTTCTTT. Supplemented by reference TRBV18 and TRBJ1-1, the full variable domain reads NAGVMQNPRHLVRRRGQEARLRCSPMKGHSHVYWYRQLPEEGLKFMVYLQKENIIDESGMPKERFSAEFPKEGPSILRIQQVVRGDSAAYFCASSPQGEGEAFFGQGTRLTVV.

As for this clone: At one of its ends the junction is not consistent with the germline gene, which may arise from a read error. The chain combines TRBV15 with TRBJ1-2; 11 positions match TRBD1. Germline lookup yields CDR1 LNHNV and CDR2 YYDKDF (reference sequence). The CDR3 contains 15 residues. CDR3 DNA sequence: TGTGCCACCAGCACCGGACAGGGGGCCGACTATAGCTACACCTTC. Translation gives CATSTGQGADYSYTF.

This sequence joins TRBV28 and TRBJ2-4, with 14 bases aligning to TRBD2. The V segment lost 6 bases and the J segment 9 bases; nucleotides outside the gene matches: 7. The CDR3 is 15 amino acids. Per the germline V gene, CDR1 is MDHEN and CDR2 is SYDVKM. DNA of the CDR3: TGTGCCAGCAGACGACTAGCGGGGGGGCCGGGCATTCAGTACTTC. It specifies CASRRLAGGPGIQYF.

This chain links TRBV30 with TRBJ2-3; perhaps TRBD2 as D (10 bases). V was pared by 5 bases and J by 3 bases, with 24 bases between. The length of the CDR3 is 17 residues. Per germline, CDR1 GTSNPN and CDR2 SVGIG (reference sequence). CDR3: CAWSTGGLAGATDTQYF. The DNA of the CDR3 is TGTGCCTGGTCGACAGGGGGGCTAGCGGGAGCTACAGATACGCAGTATTTT. Together with reference TRBV30 and TRBJ2-3, the CDR3 gives the full variable domain: SQTIHQWPATLVQPVGSPLSLECTVEGTSNPNLYWYRQAAGRGLQLLFYSVGIGQISSEVPQNLSASRPQDRQFILSSKKLLLSDSGFYLCAWSTGGLAGATDTQYFGPGTRLTVL.